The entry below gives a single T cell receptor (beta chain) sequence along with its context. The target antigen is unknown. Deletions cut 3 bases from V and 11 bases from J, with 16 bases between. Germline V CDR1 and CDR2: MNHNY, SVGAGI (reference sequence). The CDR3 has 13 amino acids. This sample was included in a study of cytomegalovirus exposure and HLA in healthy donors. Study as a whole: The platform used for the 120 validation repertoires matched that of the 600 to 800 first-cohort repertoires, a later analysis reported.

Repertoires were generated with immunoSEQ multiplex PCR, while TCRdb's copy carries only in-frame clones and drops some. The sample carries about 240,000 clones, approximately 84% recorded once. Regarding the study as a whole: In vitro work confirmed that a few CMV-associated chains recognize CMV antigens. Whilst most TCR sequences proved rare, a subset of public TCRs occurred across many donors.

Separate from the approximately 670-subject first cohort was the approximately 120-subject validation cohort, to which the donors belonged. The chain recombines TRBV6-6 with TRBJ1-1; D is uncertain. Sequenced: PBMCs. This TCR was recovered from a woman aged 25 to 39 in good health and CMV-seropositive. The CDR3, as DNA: TGTGCCAGCAGTTATGGCGGGGAGGGTACGGCTTTCTTT. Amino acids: CASSYGGEGTAFF.